The 16 T cell receptor beta chains presented below share a single source sample, sequenced in a study of shared clonotypes between healthy human individuals. The repertoire was sequenced with immunoSEQ multiplex PCR; TCRdb's copy has only in-frame clones and lacks some. This table has 2 million to 3 million clones, more than 80% appearing once. What was sequenced was naive CD4+ T cells sorted from blood. This sample's subset: CD45RA+ positively selected. These receptors were collected from a man aged 18 to 29 in good health.

In this sample, this clone turned up once. This chain links TRBV28 with TRBJ1-2; 7 positions match TRBD1. J gave up 5 bases and V 4 bases, and 13 bases lay outside the gene matches. The CDR3 is 16 residues long. Germline CDR1 is MDHEN and CDR2 is SYDVKM. The CDR3 coding sequence is TGTGCCAGCAGTTCACGCCGCCGGGACAGATCGTATGGCTACACCTTC. This codes for CASSSRRRDRSYGYTF.

In its sample, this clone was seen once. The CDR3 loop is CASSTRDRGLGGYTF. DNA for the CDR3: TGTGCCAGCAGCACCCGGGACAGGGGGCTGGGTGGCTACACCTTC. The chain recombines TRBV7-8 with TRBJ1-2, with 12 nucleotides matching TRBD1. The CDR3 totals 15 residues. V shed 5 bases, J shed 7 bases, and the junction held 8 bases outside the gene matches. Germline CDR1 and CDR2: SGHVS and FQNEAQ. Based on the CDR3 plus reference TRBV7-8 and TRBJ1-2, the full variable domain is GAGVSQSPRYKVAKRGQDVALRCDPISGHVSLFWYQQALGQGPEFLTYFQNEAQLDKSGLPSDRFFAERPEGSVSTLKIQRTQQEDSAVYLCASSTRDRGLGGYTFGSGTRLTVV.

This clone was recorded only once. The V call is TRBV10-1, the J call TRBJ2-3; 8 bases are shared with TRBD1. Germline assignment: CDR1 WNHNN and CDR2 SYGVQD (reference sequence). The CDR3 consists of 13 residues. The junction had 2 bases not matched to a gene; V was cut back by 5 bases and J by 4 bases. The CDR3, as DNA: TGCGCCAGCAGTCTACAGGGGGCAGATACGCAGTATTTT. Its protein is CASSLQGADTQYF.

This chain links TRBV2 with TRBJ2-7; the D gene is possibly TRBD1 (5 bases). The V end was cut by 11 bases, the J end by 4 bases, with 12 bases between. The CDR3 has 11 residues. From germline, CDR1 is SNHLY and CDR2 FYNNEI. Here the CDR3 reads CASLRGYEQYF. CDR3 DNA: TGTGCCTCTCTAAGGGGATACGAGCAGTACTTC.

A single count supports this clone. This chain connects TRBV9 to TRBJ2-3; 7 positions match TRBD1. After removal of 4 bases from V and 0 bases from J, the junction contained 8 bases not matched to a gene. The germline V gene encodes CDR1 SGDLS and CDR2 YYNGEE. CDR3 size: 16 residues. The CDR3: CASSPTGTASTDTQYF. The CDR3 DNA is TGTGCCAGCAGCCCAACCGGGACAGCTAGCACAGATACGCAGTATTTT.

This chain connects TRBV28 to TRBJ2-6; D is possibly TRBD1 (6 bases). CDR1 is MDHEN, CDR2 SYDVKM, per germline. V dropped 5 bases and J dropped 2 bases, with 13 bases sitting between them. This CDR3 is built from 16 residues. The CDR3 nucleotides are TGTGCCAGCAGTCCCCCCCCAGGGGCTGGGGCCAACGTCCTGACTTTC. Protein sequence: CASSPPPGAGANVLTF.

J is TRBJ1-4 and V is TRBV27, with D possibly being TRBD1 (5 bases). The germline V gene has CDR1 MNHEY and CDR2 SMNVEV (reference sequence). CDR3 length equals 14 residues. V gave up 2 bases and J gave up 8 bases, with 12 bases separating them. The CDR3 protein is CASSLRGVFEKLFF. The CDR3 DNA sequence: TGTGCCAGCAGTTTACGAGGGGTATTCGAAAAACTGTTTTTT. The entire variable domain, with the rest obtained from reference TRBV27 and TRBJ1-4, is as follows: EAQVTQNPRYLITVTGKKLTVTCSQNMNHEYMSWYRQDPGLGLRQIYYSMNVEVTDKGDVPEGYKVSRKEKRNFPLILESPSPNQTSLYFCASSLRGVFEKLFFGSGTQLSVL.

The rearrangement joins TRBV19 to TRBJ1-4; weak D call: TRBD1 (5 bases). The germline V gene has CDR1 LNHDA and CDR2 SQIVND (reference sequence). This CDR3 region has 12 residues. V was clipped by 6 bases and J by 7 bases, with 9 bases between them. CDR3 sequence reads: CASRRDSEKLFF. CDR3 sequence (DNA): TGTGCCAGTAGAAGAGACAGTGAAAAACTGTTTTTT.

The gene calls are TRBV5-1 and TRBJ2-1; 10 bases match TRBD2. The CDR3 runs 14 residues. The V and J ends lost 4 bases and 8 bases, in that order; junction bases with no gene match: 6. Germline V CDR1 and CDR2: SGHRS, YFSETQ. CDR3 sequence (DNA): TGCGCCAGCAGCCCCGGGACTAGCGTAGATGAGCAGTTCTTC. Its translation is CASSPGTSVDEQFF.

The chain is built from TRBV7-9 and TRBJ1-2, with D tentatively TRBD1 (5 bases). V was trimmed by 1 base and J by 2 bases, leaving 20 bases between them. CDR1 SEHNR and CDR2 FQNEAQ come from the germline V gene (reference sequence). This CDR3 is 18 amino acids long. The CDR3 nucleotides read TGTGCCAGCAGCTTAGTAAGGGCTGCGAGGGGTGGAAACTATGGCTACACCTTC. It codes for CASSLVRAARGGNYGYTF. Looking up the rest from reference TRBV7-9 and TRBJ1-2 gives the full variable domain: DTGVSQNPRHKITKRGQNVTFRCDPISEHNRLYWYRQTLGQGPEFLTYFQNEAQLEKSRLLSDRFSAERPKGSFSTLEIQRTEQGDSAMYLCASSLVRAARGGNYGYTFGSGTRLTVV.

This chain connects TRBV6-1 to TRBJ1-3; 8 bases fit TRBD1. V trimming: 3 bases; J trimming: 3 bases; junction bases outside the gene matches: 7. The CDR3 has 16 residues. Germline V gene lookup returns CDR1 MNHNS and CDR2 SASEGT. Here the CDR3 reads CASSDRGQRSGNTIYF. The CDR3 bases are TGTGCCAGCAGTGACAGGGGGCAGAGAAGTGGAAACACCATATATTTT.

A word on this clone: The sample carries other DNA sequences with the same CDR3. This chain joins TRBV9 and TRBJ2-7; D call uncertain. Germline assignment: CDR1 SGDLS and CDR2 YYNGEE. The CDR3 runs 10 residues. V was clipped by 2 bases and J by 3 bases, with 0 bases between them. CDR3 bases: TGTGCCAGCAGCGTCTACGAGCAGTACTTC. Translation: CASSVYEQYF.

This clone appeared once. The rearrangement joins TRBV21-1 to TRBJ2-7; the D call TRBD1 from the table was never checked on the DNA. TRBV21-1 is classified as a pseudogene. The length of the CDR3 is 15 residues. The CDR3 is CASSKVRTLTYEQYF. In DNA, the CDR3 is TGTGCCAGCAGCAAAGTAAGGACATTGACCTACGAGCAGTACTTC.

The rearrangement uses TRBV7-2 and TRBJ2-4; possible D gene TRBD2, 5 bases. The length of the CDR3 is 16 residues. Trimming cost V 4 bases and J 4 bases, with 17 bases left between them. Germline V gene data show CDR1 as SGHTA and CDR2 as FQGNSA. CDR3 sequence: CASSSVHGIQKNIQYF. CDR3 coding DNA: TGTGCCAGCAGCTCCGTCCACGGGATCCAAAAAAACATTCAGTACTTC.

This clone was detected only once. This chain joins TRBV6-1 and TRBJ1-1; D is perhaps TRBD1 (5 bases). The length of the CDR3 is 15 residues. V lost 9 bases to trimming and J lost 0 bases, with 17 bases between them. Germline V lookup: CDR1 MNHNS, CDR2 SASEGT. The CDR3 nucleotides are TGTGCCAGTGTCACGGGGCGGCAGATGAACACTGAAGCTTTCTTT. Protein: CASVTGRQMNTEAFF.

A few counts support this clone. The same CDR3 also results from other DNA sequences found in this sample. CDR3 residues: CASSLERSTDTQYF. In DNA form, the CDR3 reads TGCGCCAGCAGCTTGGAGAGGAGCACAGATACGCAGTATTTT. V and J are TRBV5-1 and TRBJ2-3; D call uncertain. Germline CDR1 SGHRS, CDR2 YFSETQ. CDR3 length: 14 residues. Trimming pared 0 bases from V and 0 bases from J, leaving 5 bases between.